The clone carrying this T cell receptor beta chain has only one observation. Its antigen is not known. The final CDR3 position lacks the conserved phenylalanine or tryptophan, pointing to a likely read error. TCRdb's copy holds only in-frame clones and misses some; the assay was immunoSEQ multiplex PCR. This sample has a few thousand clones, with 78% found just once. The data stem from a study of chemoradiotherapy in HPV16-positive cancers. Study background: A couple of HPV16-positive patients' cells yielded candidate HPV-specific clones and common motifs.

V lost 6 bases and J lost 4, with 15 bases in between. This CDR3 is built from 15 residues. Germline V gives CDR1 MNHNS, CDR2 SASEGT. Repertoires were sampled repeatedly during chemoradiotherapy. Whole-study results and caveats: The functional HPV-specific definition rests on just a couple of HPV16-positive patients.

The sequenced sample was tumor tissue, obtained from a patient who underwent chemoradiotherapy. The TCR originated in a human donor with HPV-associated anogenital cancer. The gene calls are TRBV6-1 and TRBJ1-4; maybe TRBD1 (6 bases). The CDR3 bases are TGTGCCAGCAGCGCGACCGGGACAAATAATGAAAAACTGTTTTGT. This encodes CASSATGTNNEKLFC.